Shown below are 25 T cell receptor beta chains from a single sample sequenced in a study of early T cells in non-severe SARS-CoV-2 infection. TCRdb reprocessed the 5' RACE reads via MiXCR and lists one record per CDR3 protein. The data hold 60,000 to 80,000 distinct CDR3 sequences, with 12% observed a single time. The specimen sequenced was whole blood. All receptors derive from an adult who was a healthcare worker with PCR-confirmed SARS-CoV-2 infection or an uninfected control (not recorded which).

This chain joins TRBV5-6 and TRBJ2-6; D ambiguous. Germline CDR1 and CDR2: SGHDT and YYEEEE. Trimming left V 3 bases short and J 4 bases short, with 8 bases between. The CDR3 totals 14 residues. This CDR3 reads CASSSTLGANVLTF. The DNA of the CDR3 is TGTGCCAGCAGCTCGACCCTCGGGGCCAACGTCCTGACTTTC.

The rearrangement links TRBV7-2 to TRBJ2-5, with D perhaps TRBD1 (6 bases). The V and J ends lost 2 bases and 2 bases respectively, with 18 bases between them. Germline V gives CDR1 SGHTA, CDR2 FQGNSA. There are 17 residues in the CDR3. The CDR3 loop is CASSLLVQGRLQETQYF. Here the CDR3 DNA reads TGTGCCAGCAGCTTATTAGTACAGGGCCGGCTTCAAGAGACCCAGTACTTC. Full variable domain (rest looked up from reference TRBV7-2 and TRBJ2-5): GAGVSQSPSNKVTEKGKDVELRCDPISGHTALYWYRQSLGQGLEFLIYFQGNSAPDKSGLPSDRFSAERTGGSVSTLTIQRTQQEDSAVYLCASSLLVQGRLQETQYFGPGTRLLVL.

This clonotype was seen only a few times. The V call is TRBV7-9, the J call TRBJ1-4; the D is unclear. V dropped 4 bases and J dropped 3 bases, with 9 bases sitting between them. Germline CDR1 and CDR2: SEHNR and FQNEAQ (reference sequence). This CDR3 contains 14 residues. The CDR3 region has the DNA TGTGCCAGCAGCTCAGGACGGTCTAATGAAAAACTGTTTTTT. Its translation is CASSSGRSNEKLFF.

This clonotype was seen ten or more times. The chain uses TRBV25-1 and TRBJ2-3; no firm D call. Germline lookup yields CDR1 MGHDK and CDR2 SYGVNS. This CDR3 has 11 residues. Trimming cost V 10 bases and J 2 bases, with 7 bases left between them. The CDR3 nucleotides are TGTGCCAAGATATACACAGATACGCAGTATTTT. Translating gives CAKIYTDTQYF.

At least ten counts were recorded for this clonotype. This rearrangement joins TRBV5-1 to TRBJ2-5, with TRBD2 matching over 9 bases. This CDR3 region has 15 residues. In germline, CDR1 is SGHRS, CDR2 YFSETQ. J gave up 2 bases and V 4 bases, and 6 bases lay outside the gene matches. CDR3 coding DNA: TGCGCCAGCAGCCGCGGGAGGGCTGGGCAAGAGACCCAGTACTTC. It translates to CASSRGRAGQETQYF.

The CDR3 nucleotides read TGTGCCAGCAGTTCCCCAGCCACTAGCGGGAGAACCGGGGAGCTGTTTTTT. It specifies CASSSPATSGRTGELFF. V and J are TRBV27 and TRBJ2-2; the match to TRBD2 covers 11 bases. V gave up 4 bases and J gave up 5 bases; unmatched junction bases: 9. Germline V gene data show CDR1 as MNHEY and CDR2 as SMNVEV (reference sequence). This CDR3 region has 17 residues.

This clonotype was detected a few times. The chain couples TRBV7-3 to TRBJ2-5; tentative D call: TRBD2 (5 bases). The CDR3 runs to 14 residues. Germline V gene sequence: CDR1 SGHTA, CDR2 FQGTGA. The V and J ends lost 1 base and 5 bases respectively, with 11 bases between them. CDR3 loop: CASSLNFGDETQYF. In DNA, the CDR3 is TGTGCCAGCAGCTTAAACTTCGGGGATGAGACCCAGTACTTC.

This sequence joins TRBV27 and TRBJ1-5, with D perhaps matching TRBD1 (5 bases). The germline V gene encodes CDR1 MNHEY and CDR2 SMNVEV (reference sequence). V was trimmed by 5 bases and J by 0 bases, leaving 14 bases between them. The CDR3 consists of 16 residues. Here the CDR3 reads CASSPGEGTSNQPQHF. The CDR3 DNA reads TGTGCCAGCAGTCCCGGGGAAGGGACTAGCAATCAGCCCCAGCATTTT.

The rearrangement joins TRBV20-1 to TRBJ2-7; 8 bases match TRBD1. Unmatched junction bases numbered 10, after V lost 4 bases and J lost 5 bases. This CDR3 is built from 14 residues. Germline CDR1 reads DFQATT; CDR2 reads SNEGSKA (reference sequence). This CDR3 is CSATKGQGNHEQYF. CDR3 DNA: TGCAGTGCTACTAAAGGACAGGGCAACCACGAGCAGTACTTC.

In this sample, this clonotype turned up many times. This rearrangement joins TRBV18 to TRBJ2-7; D call uncertain. Per germline, CDR1 KGHSH and CDR2 LQKENI. V lost 3 bases and J 7 bases, leaving 7 bases between the germline ends. The CDR3 contains 11 residues. This chain's CDR3 is CASSPSTEQYF. The CDR3 bases are TGTGCCAGCTCACCGTCGACGGAGCAGTACTTC.

The table lists this clonotype with many counts. CDR3 in DNA: TGTGCCAGCAGCCCCGGTGGGAGCGGGAGGAGAACAGATACGCAGTATTTT. Amino acids: CASSPGGSGRRTDTQYF. The genes are TRBV5-4 and TRBJ2-3; TRBD2 aligns across 9 bases. With 4 bases clipped from V and 3 bases from J, the junction kept 12 bases outside the gene matches. The CDR3 has 17 residues. CDR1 and CDR2 (germline): SGHNT, YYREEE (reference sequence).

This clonotype was seen only a few times. The chain uses TRBV30 and TRBJ1-1; the D is unclear. The CDR3 extends over 14 amino acids. Germline V gene sequence: CDR1 GTSNPN, CDR2 SVGIG (reference sequence). V was trimmed by 0 bases and J by 0 bases, leaving 8 bases between them. CDR3 amino acids: CAWSVFGVNTEAFF. The CDR3 DNA is TGTGCCTGGAGTGTATTTGGGGTGAACACTGAAGCTTTCTTT. The full variable domain, its missing parts supplied by reference TRBV30 and TRBJ1-1, is SQTIHQWPATLVQPVGSPLSLECTVEGTSNPNLYWYRQAAGRGLQLLFYSVGIGQISSEVPQNLSASRPQDRQFILSSKKLLLSDSGFYLCAWSVFGVNTEAFFGQGTRLTVV.

Regarding this clonotype: Being one base from a much bigger clone, this may be a read error. The chain joins TRBV11-2 to TRBJ2-1; no clear D gene. There are 12 residues in the CDR3. The V and J ends lost 9 bases and 9 bases respectively, with 15 bases between them. Germline V gene sequence: CDR1 SGHAT, CDR2 FQNNGV. The CDR3 protein is CARTSPEAEQFF. The CDR3 DNA is TGTGCCAGAACCTCACCTGAGGCTGAGCAGTTCTTC. The complete variable domain, with remaining parts taken from reference TRBV11-2 and TRBJ2-1, reads EAGVAQSPRYKIIEKRQSVAFWCNPISGHATLYWYQQILGQGPKLLIQFQNNGVVDDSQLPKDRFSAERLKGVDSTLKIQPAKLEDSAVYLCARTSPEAEQFFGPGTRLTVL.

This clonotype showed up just a few times. The V gene is TRBV5-4, the J gene TRBJ2-3; 8 bases align to TRBD2. J gave up 5 bases and V 0 bases, and 8 bases lay outside the gene matches. The CDR3 is 16 residues long. In germline, CDR1 is SGHNT, CDR2 YYREEE (reference sequence). CDR3 in amino acids: CASSLGGGRKRDTQYF. In nucleotides, the CDR3 is TGTGCCAGCAGCTTGGGGGGCGGGAGGAAGAGAGATACGCAGTATTTT.

This clonotype was seen ten or more times. The CDR3 bases are TGTGCCACCAGTGATTTTCCGCGACAGCCCTACGAGCAGTACTTC. Its translation is CATSDFPRQPYEQYF. This chain uses TRBV24-1 with TRBJ2-7, with D maybe TRBD1 (5 bases). The V end lost 1 base, the J end lost 2 bases, and 11 bases lay between the germline ends. CDR3 size: 15 residues. Per germline, CDR1 KGHDR and CDR2 SFDVKD.

As regards this clonotype: A much larger clone lies one base from this, so it may be a read error. V is TRBV28 and J is TRBJ2-7; 7 bases are a match to TRBD2. V dropped 8 bases and J dropped 0; count of bases not matched to a gene: 16. The germline V gene encodes CDR1 MDHEN and CDR2 SYDVKM. This CDR3 region has 17 residues. The CDR3 sequence: CASGLSLAVDLSYEQYF. The CDR3 nucleotides read TGTGCCAGCGGCCTATCTCTAGCGGTTGACCTCTCCTACGAGCAGTACTTC.

This clonotype was seen many times. The chain carries TRBV29-1 and TRBJ2-1; 7 bases map to TRBD2. In germline, CDR1 is SQVTM, CDR2 ANQGSEA. CDR3 length equals 13 residues. After removal of 4 bases from V and 11 bases from J, the junction contained 11 bases not matched to a gene. This chain's CDR3 is CSVGPAGTSQQFF. The CDR3, as DNA: TGCAGCGTTGGTCCAGCGGGAACCTCTCAGCAGTTCTTC.

This clonotype has at least ten counts. For the CDR3, the DNA is TGTGCCAGCAGCCCCCAAGTCATCAATGAGCAGTTCTTC. The encoded protein is CASSPQVINEQFF. The chain uses TRBV5-8 and TRBJ2-1; D unclear. The CDR3 has 13 amino acids. Per germline, CDR1 SGHTS and CDR2 YDEGEE. Trimming stripped 4 bases from V and 6 bases from J, with 11 bases between.

This clonotype has more than one count but fewer than ten. The chain links TRBV13 to TRBJ2-7; TRBD1 matches 11 bases. V gave up 6 bases and J gave up 7 bases; unmatched junction bases: 5. There are 13 residues in the CDR3. From germline, CDR1 is PRHDT and CDR2 FYEKMQ (reference sequence). CDR3 coding DNA: TGTGCCAGCAGTCGGACAGGGGGCCGGGAGCAGTACTTC. Its protein product is CASSRTGGREQYF.

The chain uses TRBV28 and TRBJ2-7; D call uncertain. In germline, CDR1 is MDHEN, CDR2 SYDVKM. The CDR3 is 13 amino acids. V was trimmed by 5 bases and J by 3 bases, leaving 11 bases between them. This CDR3 is CASSPGSHYEQYF. The CDR3 bases are TGTGCCAGCAGTCCCGGTAGCCACTACGAGCAGTACTTC.

This clonotype was detected ten times or more. The rearrangement links TRBV3-1 to TRBJ1-4; a possible D gene is TRBD1 (6 bases). V was pared by 4 bases and J by 8 bases, with 14 bases between. Germline V gene lookup returns CDR1 LGHDT and CDR2 YNNKEL (reference sequence). The CDR3 contains 14 residues. The chain's CDR3 is CASSPDSEREKLFF. Written as DNA, the CDR3 is TGTGCCAGCAGCCCGGACAGCGAGAGGGAAAAACTGTTTTTT.

The J gene is TRBJ2-1, the V gene TRBV7-6, with TRBD2 identical over 11 bases. The CDR3 length is 15 residues. Germline V gives CDR1 SGHVS, CDR2 FNYEAQ. V shed 3 bases and J 8 bases; nucleotides not matched to a gene: 6. The CDR3 sequence is CASSFTSGRRDEQFF. As DNA, the CDR3 is TGTGCCAGCAGCTTTACTAGCGGGAGAAGGGATGAGCAGTTCTTC.

This clonotype appeared many times. The chain employs TRBV28 and TRBJ2-7; 7 bases are shared with TRBD1. The V gene's germline CDR1 is MDHEN and CDR2 SYDVKM. The CDR3 length is 14 residues. Trimming at V came to 7 bases and at J to 0 bases, leaving 6 bases not matched to a gene. The CDR3 sequence: CASTRTGSSYEQYF. DNA of the CDR3: TGTGCCAGCACCCGGACAGGCAGCTCCTACGAGCAGTACTTC.

V is TRBV16 and J is TRBJ2-7, with D possibly matching TRBD1 (5 bases). Per germline, CDR1 KGHSY and CDR2 FQNENV. V lost 5 bases to trimming and J lost 4 bases, with 9 bases between them. CDR3 length: 12 amino acids. CDR3 bases: TGTGCCAGCAGCAAGCAGGGTTACGAGCAGTACTTC. Translating gives CASSKQGYEQYF. Complete variable domain (other parts from reference TRBV16 and TRBJ2-7): GEEVAQTPKHLVRGEGQKAKLYCAPIKGHSYVFWYQQVLKNEFKFLISFQNENVFDETGMPKERFSAKCLPNSPCSLEIQATKLEDSAVYFCASSKQGYEQYFGPGTRLTVT.

There are a few counts of this clonotype. The chain recombines TRBV20-1 with TRBJ2-5, with a weak D call TRBD1 (6 bases). The V and J ends lost 0 bases and 2 bases respectively, with 13 bases between them. This CDR3 is 15 amino acids long. The germline gives CDR1 DFQATT, CDR2 SNEGSKA (reference sequence). DNA of the CDR3: TGCAGTGCTAGAGAGCCCAGGGGTGGTCAAGAGACCCAGTACTTC. It translates to CSAREPRGGQETQYF.